This T cell receptor beta chain appears in the sequencing data of a study of T-cell reconstitution after alpha-beta-depleted transplantation in children. General study findings and limits: From newly produced T cells came most of the T-cell counts and diversity one year after transplant.

Trimming cost V 2 bases and J 1 base, with 5 bases left between them. Germline V CDR1 and CDR2: SEHNR, FQNEAQ (reference sequence). The CDR3 contains 14 residues. Using unique molecular identifiers, the investigators prepared the TCRbeta library. TCRdb reprocessed the PCR reads via MiXCR and lists one record per CDR3 protein. The sample comprises around 270,000 distinct CDR3 sequences, about 9.5% of which are singletons, and approximately 7.6% rests with the top ten. This clonotype appeared a few times. Antigen unknown. This specimen consisted of PBMCs, obtained before TCRalphabeta/CD19-depleted stem cell transplant. This receptor was obtained from a boy younger than two with acute myeloid leukemia, due to receive a stem cell transplant. The chain is built from TRBV7-9 and TRBJ2-2; no reliable D call. The CDR3 bases are TGTGCCAGCAGCTTATTTCGGAACACCGGGGAGCTGTTTTTT. The encoded protein is CASSLFRNTGELFF.